Following are 19 T cell receptor beta chains from one sample sequenced in a study of T cells expressing NK-cell markers. Using the 5' RACE reads, TCRdb records one entry per CDR3 protein without DNA. In all, the sample yields 400,000 to 450,000 distinct CDR3 sequences. Sequenced input: blood T cells: a sorted CD56 or NKG2C T cell subset, CD4+ or CD8+ T cells, or bulk PBMC T cells (not recorded which). The receptors were gathered from a woman between 18 and 69 years old in good health.

This chain links TRBV6-6 with TRBJ1-4. This CDR3 has 12 amino acids. Germline V CDR1 and CDR2: MNHNY, SVGAGI (reference sequence). CDR3 region: CASRSSNEKLFF.

This chain connects TRBV7-3 to TRBJ2-3; lacking DNA, the TRBD1 call made by TCRdb goes unchecked. In germline, CDR1 is SGHTA, CDR2 FQGTGA. The CDR3 sequence is 16 residues long. CDR3 sequence reads: CASSFSSAPGTDTQYF.

The genes are TRBV18 and TRBJ2-1. This CDR3 is built from 13 residues. Germline V gene data show CDR1 as KGHSH and CDR2 as LQKENI. CDR3 sequence reads: CASSPMGNNEQFF.

The V call is TRBV15, the J call TRBJ1-5; TCRdb returns TRBD1, unconfirmable since there is no DNA. This CDR3 spans 15 amino acids. Germline V gives CDR1 LNHNV, CDR2 YYDKDF (reference sequence). CDR3 in amino acids: CATSRDQQGWQPQHF.

The chain couples TRBV7-8 to TRBJ2-1; TCRdb designates TRBD2, a call that cannot be tested without DNA. The CDR3 consists of 16 residues. Per the germline V gene, CDR1 is SGHVS and CDR2 is FQNEAQ. The CDR3 spells CASSWDGGGPSNEQFF.

The chain carries TRBV20-1 and TRBJ2-1; TCRdb's D gene call, TRBD1, goes unchecked for lack of DNA. Germline V lookup: CDR1 DFQATT, CDR2 SNEGSKA (reference sequence). The length of the CDR3 is 13 residues. This CDR3 is CSAPAGPGIEQFF.

The CDR3 region is CASSQDRTPERGSPLHF. The genes are TRBV4-2 and TRBJ1-6; TCRdb returns TRBD1, unconfirmable since there is no DNA. CDR1 and CDR2 from the germline V gene are LGHNA and YNFKEQ. CDR3 length: 17 amino acids.

The chain has TRBV7-3 and TRBJ2-1; TCRdb names TRBD1, which stays unverified in the absence of DNA. Germline V gene sequence: CDR1 SGHTA, CDR2 FQGTGA. The CDR3 is 16 amino acids. CDR3 loop: CASSLTGAGGMNEQFF.

The chain carries TRBV29-1 and TRBJ2-1; checking the TCRdb D call of TRBD1 is not possible without DNA. Germline values: CDR1 SQVTM, CDR2 ANQGSEA. CDR3 length equals 12 residues. The CDR3 here is CSVDEGGDEQFF.

The chain carries TRBV29-1 and TRBJ1-2. Germline loops: CDR1 SQVTM, CDR2 ANQGSEA. CDR3 size: 15 residues. CDR3 sequence reads: CSVVVAADANYGYTF.

CDR3 loop: CASSRRDRNYQPQHF. The chain recombines TRBV5-6 with TRBJ1-5; TCRdb reports TRBD1, a call that lacks DNA to check it against. Germline loops: CDR1 SGHDT, CDR2 YYEEEE. This CDR3 has 15 amino acids.

The CDR3 spells CASTGSGQAGELFF. The chain links TRBV5-6 to TRBJ2-2; the TRBD1 assignment by TCRdb is unverifiable without DNA. The CDR3 is 14 residues long. In germline, CDR1 is SGHDT, CDR2 YYEEEE.

The chain employs TRBV5-1 and TRBJ1-1. The germline gives CDR1 SGHRS, CDR2 YFSETQ. The CDR3 is 14 residues long. CDR3 region: CASSPNTRNTEAFF.

The CDR3 protein is CSARVRGYEQYF. V is TRBV20-1 and J is TRBJ2-7. The germline V gene has CDR1 DFQATT and CDR2 SNEGSKA (reference sequence). The CDR3 has 12 residues.

The CDR3 reads CASSSPPGLNTEAFF. V gene TRBV7-9 combines with J gene TRBJ1-1; the D call from TCRdb, TRBD1, cannot be confirmed without DNA. There are 15 residues in the CDR3. Germline CDR1 and CDR2: SEHNR and FQNEAQ (reference sequence).

The chain couples TRBV7-8 to TRBJ2-7; there is no DNA to check the TCRdb D call of TRBD2. CDR3 length: 14 amino acids. From germline, CDR1 is SGHVS and CDR2 FQNEAQ. CDR3 sequence reads: CASRGGILSYEQYF.

The V gene is TRBV4-3, the J gene TRBJ2-3; TCRdb proposes TRBD1, but this gene call is untestable without DNA. CDR3 length equals 18 residues. CDR1 and CDR2 (germline): LGHNA, YSLEER. CDR3 region: CASSQGSRRQGATDTQYF.

The gene calls are TRBV6-2 or TRBV6-3 and TRBJ2-1; as DNA is missing, the TRBD2 call by TCRdb cannot be tested. Germline CDR1 MNHEY, CDR2 SVGEGT. This CDR3 region has 16 residues. CDR3 in amino acids: CASSYSGLAGGNEQFF.

The chain recombines TRBV18 with TRBJ1-2; no DNA is available, so the TRBD1 call from TCRdb remains unchecked. This CDR3 spans 16 amino acids. Germline V gives CDR1 KGHSH, CDR2 LQKENI. This CDR3 is CASSPGTGALNYGYTF.